One and the same sample provided the 32 T cell receptor beta chains below, sequenced in a study of blood T cell repertoires in COVID-19. The data were produced by immunoSEQ multiplex PCR, yet TCRdb's version contains in-frame clones alone and is incomplete. The table includes 250,000 to 400,000 clones, approximately 88% detected once. Input material: peripheral blood. These receptors all stem from a woman aged 25 to 39 with COVID-19, enrolled during active disease.

This chain links TRBV13 with TRBJ1-4; the D gene is possibly TRBD1 (6 bases). From germline, CDR1 is PRHDT and CDR2 FYEKMQ (reference sequence). The CDR3 is made up of 16 amino acids. With 3 bases removed from V and 5 bases from J, the gap between germline ends came to 16 bases. CDR3 loop: CASSFTPGGGNEKLFF. Written as DNA, the CDR3 is TGTGCCAGCAGCTTCACCCCGGGGGGCGGGAATGAAAAACTGTTTTTT.

The chain uses TRBV6-2 or TRBV6-3 and TRBJ2-2, with TRBD1 matching over 9 bases. The CDR3 is 17 amino acids. Germline V CDR1 and CDR2: MNHEY, SVGEGT. V lost 2 bases to trimming and J lost 1 base; unmatched junction nucleotides: 5. The CDR3 bases are TGTGCCAGCAGTTACGACAGGGGGACAGTGAACACCGGGGAGCTGTTTTTT. This encodes CASSYDRGTVNTGELFF.

This chain joins TRBV7-9 and TRBJ1-5; D unresolved. The CDR3 totals 15 residues. Trimming left V 1 base short and J 0 bases short, with 7 bases between. In germline, CDR1 is SEHNR, CDR2 FQNEAQ (reference sequence). DNA for the CDR3: TGTGCCAGCAGCTTAGGGCCGTATAGCAATCAGCCCCAGCATTTT. It yields the protein CASSLGPYSNQPQHF.

This clone has a handful of counts. This chain connects TRBV5-4 to TRBJ1-2; D call uncertain. Germline CDR1 reads SGHNT; CDR2 reads YYREEE (reference sequence). The V and J ends lost 3 bases and 0 bases respectively, with 15 bases between them. The CDR3 consists of 16 residues. The CDR3 here is CASSSPGVGANYGYTF. The CDR3 DNA reads TGTGCCAGCAGCTCCCCCGGTGTAGGAGCTAACTATGGCTACACCTTC.

A note on this clone: Other DNA sequences in the same sample also yield this CDR3. This chain uses TRBV9 with TRBJ1-1, with unresolved D. This CDR3 spans 12 amino acids. V dropped 2 bases and J dropped 5 bases, with 7 bases sitting between them. CDR1 and CDR2 from the germline V gene are SGDLS and YYNGEE. The chain's CDR3 is CASSVGETEAFF. The DNA for the CDR3 is TGTGCCAGCAGCGTGGGAGAGACTGAAGCTTTCTTT.

The rearrangement uses TRBV10-3 and TRBJ2-3; possible D gene TRBD1, 5 bases. Germline values: CDR1 ENHRY, CDR2 SYGVKD. The CDR3 consists of 13 residues. The germline V and J ends were trimmed by 6 bases and 6 bases, with 13 bases remaining between them. The CDR3 nucleotides read TGTGCCATCAGGGCGGAAGGGGCTGATACGCAGTATTTT. As protein: CAIRAEGADTQYF.

This clone was detected once. The CDR3 region is CASSFKAAGNTEAFF. The CDR3 nucleotides read TGTGCCAGCAGCTTCAAGGCCGCGGGGAACACTGAAGCTTTCTTT. The chain carries TRBV11-2 and TRBJ1-1; no clear D. V dropped 3 bases and J dropped 1 base, with 12 bases sitting between them. The CDR3 has 15 amino acids. The V gene's germline CDR1 is SGHAT and CDR2 FQNNGV.

The J gene is TRBJ2-3, the V gene TRBV6-5; a weak D match, TRBD1 (6 bases). CDR1 and CDR2 (germline): MNHEY, SVGAGI. CDR3 length: 16 residues. V gave up 2 bases and J gave up 1 base, with 13 bases separating them. The CDR3 bases are TGTGCCAGCAGTTACGGGGGCTCCCTAGGCACAGATACGCAGTATTTT. This codes for CASSYGGSLGTDTQYF.

V gene TRBV28 combines with J gene TRBJ2-1; 9 bases fit TRBD2. Losses at the gene ends were 7 bases for V and 5 bases for J; bases not matched to a gene: 6. The V gene's germline CDR1 is MDHEN and CDR2 SYDVKM. This CDR3 has 14 amino acids. CDR3 sequence reads: CASKAGGRDNEQFF. The CDR3 DNA follows: TGTGCCAGCAAGGCGGGGGGGCGAGACAATGAGCAGTTCTTC.

The chain couples TRBV11-3 to TRBJ2-2, with no clear D. Germline values: CDR1 SGHNT, CDR2 YENEEA. V was trimmed by 5 bases and J by 0 bases, leaving 7 bases between them. The CDR3 is 14 amino acids. CDR3 protein: CASSPITNTGELFF. The CDR3 DNA reads as TGTGCCAGCAGCCCCATCACGAACACCGGGGAGCTGTTTTTT.

The genes are TRBV5-1 and TRBJ2-1, with TRBD2 identical over 10 bases. CDR3 length equals 16 residues. The V gene's germline CDR1 is SGHRS and CDR2 YFSETQ. V gave up 4 bases and J gave up 3 bases; unmatched junction bases: 7. Written as DNA, the CDR3 is TGCGCCAGCAGCCCGAGGACTAGCGGTTTCTACAATGAGCAGTTCTTC. It specifies CASSPRTSGFYNEQFF.

The chain carries TRBV11-2 and TRBJ1-1; 9 bases agree with TRBD1. This CDR3 is built from 15 residues. CDR1 and CDR2 from the germline V gene are SGHAT and FQNNGV. J gave up 6 bases and V 1 base, and 6 bases lay outside the gene matches. The CDR3 coding sequence is TGTGCCAGCAGCTTAGGGGGGACAGGGAGGGCTGAAGCTTTCTTT. Its protein is CASSLGGTGRAEAFF.

CDR3 in amino acids: CASSVQGIGPQHF. CDR3 nucleotides: TGTGCCAGCAGCGTACAGGGGATTGGGCCCCAGCATTTT. The chain carries TRBV9 and TRBJ1-5; D may be TRBD1 (6 bases). The CDR3 sequence is 13 residues long. Germline CDR1 and CDR2: SGDLS and YYNGEE. Trimming took off 1 base at V and 9 bases at J, with 11 bases between the two ends.

The J gene is TRBJ2-2, the V gene TRBV7-9, with 9 bases identical to TRBD2. V dropped 2 bases and J dropped 0; count of bases not matched to a gene: 4. This CDR3 has 17 amino acids. CDR1 and CDR2 (germline): SEHNR, FQNEAQ (reference sequence). The CDR3 region is CASSLRGGAANTGELFF. The CDR3 DNA is TGTGCCAGCAGCTTACGCGGGGGGGCCGCGAACACCGGGGAGCTGTTTTTT. The full variable domain, completed using reference TRBV7-9 and TRBJ2-2, is DTGVSQNPRHKITKRGQNVTFRCDPISEHNRLYWYRQTLGQGPEFLTYFQNEAQLEKSRLLSDRFSAERPKGSFSTLEIQRTEQGDSAMYLCASSLRGGAANTGELFFGEGSRLTVL.

The rearrangement uses TRBV5-5 and TRBJ2-7; no definite D call. Trimming shortened V by 2 bases and J by 9 bases, and 21 bases separated the two germline ends. The CDR3 contains 15 residues. Germline lookup yields CDR1 SGHKS and CDR2 YYEKEE (reference sequence). CDR3 bases: TGTGCCAGCAGCTTCTTTGATTCCCGTTCGACATGGCAGTACGTC. Amino acids: CASSFFDSRSTWQYV.

A few counts support this clone. This chain joins TRBV6-5 and TRBJ2-7, with D unclear. Trimming cost V 6 bases and J 2 bases, with 11 bases left between them. Germline CDR1 is MNHEY and CDR2 is SVGAGI. This CDR3 comprises 13 residues. This CDR3 is CASRRDSAYEQYV. The DNA for the CDR3 is TGTGCCAGCAGGCGAGACTCAGCCTACGAGCAGTACGTC.

This chain links TRBV28 with TRBJ1-4; D possibly corresponds to TRBD1 (6 bases). The CDR3 sequence is 14 residues long. Germline values: CDR1 MDHEN, CDR2 SYDVKM. V lost 5 bases to trimming and J lost 3 bases, with 10 bases between them. The CDR3 sequence is CASSIQGPNEKLFF. The CDR3, as DNA: TGTGCCAGCAGTATACAGGGACCTAATGAAAAACTGTTTTTT.

The CDR3: CASSSSRDSEAFF. The CDR3 nucleotides read TGTGCCAGCAGCTCAAGCCGGGACTCTGAAGCTTTCTTT. This chain links TRBV7-9 with TRBJ1-1, with a weak D call TRBD1 (5 bases). V was pared by 4 bases and J by 6 bases, with 12 bases between. This CDR3 has 13 amino acids. In germline, CDR1 is SEHNR, CDR2 FQNEAQ (reference sequence).

The rearrangement joins TRBV4-1 to TRBJ2-1; D may be TRBD2 (5 bases). V gave up 4 bases and J gave up 0 bases, with 7 bases separating them. Per the germline V gene, CDR1 is MGHRA and CDR2 is YSYEKL. This CDR3 is 14 amino acids long. Here the CDR3 reads CASSPRDSYNEQFF. Written as DNA, the CDR3 is TGCGCCAGCAGCCCTCGGGACTCCTACAATGAGCAGTTCTTC.

DNA of the CDR3: TGTGCCAGTAGTATTGGGACTACCTATGGCTACACCTTC. As protein: CASSIGTTYGYTF. V and J are TRBV19 and TRBJ1-2; TRBD1 might be the D (5 bases). CDR3 size: 13 residues. The germline gives CDR1 LNHDA, CDR2 SQIVND (reference sequence). V lost 3 bases to trimming and J lost 4 bases, with 9 bases between them.

The chain joins TRBV19 to TRBJ1-4; D is possibly TRBD1 (5 bases). From germline, CDR1 is LNHDA and CDR2 SQIVND (reference sequence). V shed 5 bases and J shed 7 bases, with 17 bases lying between them. CDR3 length equals 15 residues. As DNA, the CDR3 is TGTGCCAGTAGTCAAGGGGTAGGGTACCCTGAAAAACTGTTTTTT. Residues: CASSQGVGYPEKLFF.

V usage is TRBV5-1 and J usage is TRBJ2-3; possible D gene TRBD2, 6 bases. With 4 bases removed from V and 6 bases from J, the gap between germline ends came to 6 bases. CDR3 length: 11 amino acids. Per germline, CDR1 SGHRS and CDR2 YFSETQ. CDR3 sequence reads: CASSRGDTQYF. In nucleotides, the CDR3 is TGCGCCAGCAGCCGGGGGGATACGCAGTATTTT.

The V and J genes are TRBV5-1 and TRBJ2-3, with D tentatively TRBD2 (7 bases). Germline CDR1 is SGHRS and CDR2 is YFSETQ. The CDR3 extends over 15 amino acids. V lost 4 bases and J lost 5, with 17 bases in between. The CDR3 region has the DNA TGCGCCAGCAGCCCTGCCCGGGGGGCGGGAGATACGCAGTATTTT. It specifies CASSPARGAGDTQYF.

V and J are TRBV2 and TRBJ1-6, with 7 bases aligning to TRBD1. The J segment lost 5 bases and the V segment lost 8 bases, leaving 9 bases of the junction unmatched. The CDR3 loop spans 15 amino acids. Germline CDR1 and CDR2: SNHLY and FYNNEI. This CDR3 is CASRQGGSNNSPLHF. In DNA, the CDR3 is TGTGCCAGCCGGCAAGGGGGCAGTAATAATTCACCCCTCCACTTT.

The rearrangement links TRBV2 to TRBJ1-2; the match to TRBD1 covers 9 bases. With 7 bases clipped from V and 8 bases from J, the junction kept 8 bases outside the gene matches. The CDR3 is 13 amino acids. Germline CDR1 reads SNHLY; CDR2 reads FYNNEI. The CDR3 nucleotides read TGTGCCAGCAAGCCGGGACAGGGACGAGGCTACACCTTC. Translation: CASKPGQGRGYTF.

In its sample, this clone was seen many times. Here the CDR3 reads CASSPSWATEAFF. The CDR3 nucleotides are TGCGCCAGCAGTCCTTCGTGGGCCACTGAAGCTTTCTTT. The rearrangement links TRBV5-1 to TRBJ1-1; D is unclear. The germline CDR1 and CDR2 sequences are SGHRS and YFSETQ. The CDR3 runs to 13 residues. Trimming removed 5 bases from V and 4 bases from J, with 12 bases in between.

The chain combines TRBV7-9 with TRBJ2-3, with D perhaps matching TRBD2 (6 bases). Trimming removed 3 bases at V and 10 bases at J, with 11 bases between. CDR3 length: 12 residues. Germline CDR1 reads SEHNR; CDR2 reads FQNEAQ (reference sequence). This chain's CDR3 is CASSLGGTAQYF. In DNA form, the CDR3 reads TGTGCCAGCAGCTTGGGAGGTACGGCGCAGTATTTT.

The chain carries TRBV5-4 and TRBJ1-1; 8 nucleotides line up with TRBD1. Trimming took 3 bases from V and 5 from J; bases not matched to a gene: 6. Germline V gene lookup returns CDR1 SGHNT and CDR2 YYREEE (reference sequence). CDR3 length equals 14 residues. Here the CDR3 DNA reads TGTGCCAGCAGCTGGCAGGGGGCGCGAACTGAAGCTTTCTTT. It is translated as CASSWQGARTEAFF.

The chain links TRBV13 to TRBJ2-6, with TRBD1 matching 9 bases. CDR1 is PRHDT and CDR2 is FYEKMQ in the germline V gene (reference sequence). V shed 1 base, J shed 0 bases, and the junction held 7 bases outside the gene matches. CDR3 size: 19 residues. CDR3 residues: CASSLDRDRVISGANVLTF. The CDR3 region has the DNA TGTGCCAGCAGCTTAGATCGGGACAGGGTAATCTCTGGGGCCAACGTCCTGACTTTC.

This clone appeared many times. This chain links TRBV7-9 with TRBJ2-2; tentatively, D is TRBD2 (6 bases). Trimming took off 2 bases at V and 6 bases at J, with 7 bases between the two ends. The length of the CDR3 is 13 residues. The germline gives CDR1 SEHNR, CDR2 FQNEAQ (reference sequence). The CDR3 nucleotides are TGTGCCAGCAGCTTACCGGGGGCCGGGGAGCTGTTTTTT. Its protein is CASSLPGAGELFF.

Ten or more counts support this clone. The chain employs TRBV6-4 and TRBJ1-6; TRBD1 aligns across 8 bases. The CDR3 covers 15 residues. V shed 2 bases, J shed 10 bases, and the junction held 7 bases outside the gene matches. Germline-derived CDR1 and CDR2 are MRHNA and SNTAGT. Here the CDR3 DNA reads TGTGCCAGCAGTGACGGAAGGACAGGGTCGTCACCCCTCCACTTT. Translating gives CASSDGRTGSSPLHF.

The V gene is TRBV23-1, the J gene TRBJ2-1; TRBD1 might be the D (6 bases). TRBV23-1 is sorted into the ORF group, with uncertain function. V lost 2 bases and J lost 4, with 15 bases in between. The CDR3 runs 16 residues. The CDR3 DNA reads TGCGCCAGCAGTCAACCACAGGGTGGGGGATACAATGAGCAGTTCTTC. Its protein is CASSQPQGGGYNEQFF.